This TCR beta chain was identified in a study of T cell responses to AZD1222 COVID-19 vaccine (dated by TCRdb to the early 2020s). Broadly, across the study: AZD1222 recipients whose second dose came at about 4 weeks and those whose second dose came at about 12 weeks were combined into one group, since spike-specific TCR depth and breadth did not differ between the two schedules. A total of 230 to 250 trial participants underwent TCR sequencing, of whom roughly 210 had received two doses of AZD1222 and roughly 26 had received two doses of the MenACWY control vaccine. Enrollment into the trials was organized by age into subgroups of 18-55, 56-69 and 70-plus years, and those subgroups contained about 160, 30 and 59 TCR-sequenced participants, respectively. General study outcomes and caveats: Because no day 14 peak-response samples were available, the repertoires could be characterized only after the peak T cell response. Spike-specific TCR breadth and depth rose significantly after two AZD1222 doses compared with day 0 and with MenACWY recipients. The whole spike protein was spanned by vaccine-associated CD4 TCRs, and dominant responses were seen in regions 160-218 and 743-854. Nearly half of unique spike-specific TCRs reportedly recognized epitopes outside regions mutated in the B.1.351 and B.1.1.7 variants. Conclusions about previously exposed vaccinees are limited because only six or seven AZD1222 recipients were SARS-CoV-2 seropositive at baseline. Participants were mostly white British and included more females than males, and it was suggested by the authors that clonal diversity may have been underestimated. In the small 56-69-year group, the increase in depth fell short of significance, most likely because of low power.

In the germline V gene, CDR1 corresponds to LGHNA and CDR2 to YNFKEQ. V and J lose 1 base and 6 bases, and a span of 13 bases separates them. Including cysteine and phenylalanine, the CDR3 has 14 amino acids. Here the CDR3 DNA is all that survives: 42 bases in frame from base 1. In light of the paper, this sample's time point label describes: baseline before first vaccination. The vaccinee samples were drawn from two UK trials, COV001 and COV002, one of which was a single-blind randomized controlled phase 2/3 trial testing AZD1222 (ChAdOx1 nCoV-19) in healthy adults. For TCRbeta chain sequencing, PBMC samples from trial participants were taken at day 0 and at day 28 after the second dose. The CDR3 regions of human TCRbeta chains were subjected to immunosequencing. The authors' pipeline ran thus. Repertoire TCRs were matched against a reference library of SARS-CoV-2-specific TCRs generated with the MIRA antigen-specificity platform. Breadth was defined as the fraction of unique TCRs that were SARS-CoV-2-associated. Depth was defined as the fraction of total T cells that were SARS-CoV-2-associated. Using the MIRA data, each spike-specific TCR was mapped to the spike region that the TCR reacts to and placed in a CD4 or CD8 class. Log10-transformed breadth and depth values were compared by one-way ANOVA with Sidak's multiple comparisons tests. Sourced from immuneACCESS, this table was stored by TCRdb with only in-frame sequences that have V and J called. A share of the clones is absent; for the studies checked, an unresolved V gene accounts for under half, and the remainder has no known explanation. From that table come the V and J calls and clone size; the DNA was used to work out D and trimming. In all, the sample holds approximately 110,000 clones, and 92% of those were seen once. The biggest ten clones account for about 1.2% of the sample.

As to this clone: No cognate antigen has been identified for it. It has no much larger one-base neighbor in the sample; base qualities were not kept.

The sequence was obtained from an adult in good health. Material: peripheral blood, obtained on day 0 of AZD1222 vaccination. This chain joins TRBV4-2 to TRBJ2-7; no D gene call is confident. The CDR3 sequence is CASSQVTDLGEQYF. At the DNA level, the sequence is TGTGCCAGCAGCCAAGTAACGGATCTGGGCGAGCAGTACTTC.